The source of this T cell receptor (beta chain) is a study of blood T cell repertoires in COVID-19. The repertoire was sequenced with immunoSEQ multiplex PCR; TCRdb's copy has only in-frame clones and lacks some. The table shows roughly 120,000 clones, with around four fifths occurring only once. Sequencing was performed on peripheral blood. The receptor was derived from a man between 65 and 80 years old with active or convalescent COVID-19.

CDR3 in amino acids: CASSQDPPLRSPLHF. CDR3 nucleotides: TGCGCCAGCAGCCAAGATCCCCCGCTTAGATCACCCCTCCACTTT. The V gene is TRBV4-3, the J gene TRBJ1-6; D not resolved. CDR1 and CDR2 (germline): LGHNA, YSLEER. CDR3 length: 15 amino acids. Trimming cost V 0 bases and J 10 bases, with 13 bases left between them.